This is a list of T cell receptor beta chains from one sample in a study of blood T cell repertoires in COVID-19. The table came from immunoSEQ multiplex PCR; TCRdb's copy has only in-frame clones and leaves some out. This table has about 140,000 clones, around 80% appearing once. The sample comprised peripheral blood. These receptor sequences come from a woman at least 80 years old in a cohort sampled during active or convalescent COVID-19. Each CDR3 is given with its conserved first and last residue. A D gene is named only where the DNA matches it firmly. Size is stated for part of the rows, as once, few or many counts, or as a class when the clone is expanded.

TRBV29-1,TRBJ1-6,NA,NA,CNPPPLRQDNSPLHF,TGCAACCCCCCCCCGCTTAGACAGGATAATTCACCCCTCCACTTT
TRBV6-1,TRBJ2-5,NA,NA,CASSEERGPETQYF,TGTGCCAGCAGTGAAGAACGCGGCCCGGAGACCCAGTACTTC
TRBV5-8,TRBJ1-2,NA,TRBD1,CASRDRGNYGYTF,TGTGCCAGCAGGGACAGGGGTAACTATGGCTACACCTTC
TRBV6-6,TRBJ1-1,NA,TRBD1,CASSTGGTEAFF,TGTGCCAGCAGTACAGGGGGGACTGAAGCTTTCTTT
TRBV5-1,TRBJ1-4,few,TRBD1,CASSTGQGLSEKLFF,TGCGCCAGCAGCACGGGACAGGGCTTATCCGAAAAACTGTTTTTT
TRBV18,TRBJ1-1,NA,NA,CASSKAQGNTEAFF,TGTGCCAGCTCTAAGGCACAGGGTAACACTGAAGCTTTCTTT
TRBV12-3/TRBV12-4,TRBJ1-3,once,NA,CASSFLSGNTIYF,TGTGCCAGCAGTTTCCTCTCTGGAAACACCATATATTTT
TRBV28,TRBJ1-2,few,NA,CASSFRSTGRYGYTF,TGTGCCAGCAGTTTCCGGTCGACAGGTCGCTATGGCTACACCTTC
TRBV7-3,TRBJ2-3,NA,NA,CASSLQRGSTDTQYF,TGTGCCAGCAGCTTACAGCGTGGGAGCACAGATACGCAGTATTTT
TRBV7-2,TRBJ2-5,NA,NA,CASSLERRETQYF,TGTGCCAGCAGCTTAGAGAGGCGGGAGACCCAGTACTTC
TRBV4-1,TRBJ2-1,NA,TRBD2,CASSPLAGVKNEQFF,TGCGCCAGCAGCCCGCTAGCGGGGGTCAAGAATGAGCAGTTCTTC
TRBV11-1,TRBJ2-5,NA,TRBD1,CASRSGTGGAETQYF,TGTGCCAGCAGGTCCGGGACAGGGGGGGCTGAGACCCAGTACTTC
TRBV5-4,TRBJ2-5,once,NA,CASSLGGGADQYF,TGTGCCAGCAGCTTAGGTGGGGGGGCGGACCAGTACTTC
TRBV11-2,TRBJ2-5,NA,NA,CASSRGWSETQYF,TGTGCCAGCAGCCGGGGGTGGAGTGAGACCCAGTACTTC
TRBV7-8,TRBJ2-6,NA,NA,CASSLVAGSGANVLTF,TGTGCCAGCAGCTTAGTGGCAGGGTCTGGGGCCAACGTCCTGACTTTC
TRBV19,TRBJ1-5,NA,NA,CASSMEQANNQPQHF,TGTGCCAGTAGTATGGAACAGGCTAACAATCAGCCCCAGCATTTT
TRBV5-1,TRBJ1-1,NA,TRBD1,CASSWTGGYGEAFF,TGCGCCAGCAGCTGGACAGGGGGCTATGGTGAAGCTTTCTTT
TRBV11-2,TRBJ2-5,NA,NA,CASSLQETQYF,TGTGCCAGCAGCCTTCAAGAGACCCAGTACTTC